The 14 T cell receptor beta chains given below trace back to one sample, sequenced in a study of cytotoxic CD8 clonotypes in ibrutinib-treated CLL. The repertoire was sequenced with immunoSEQ multiplex PCR; TCRdb's copy has only in-frame clones and lacks some. Of roughly 11,000 clones detected, over 75% appear once; the ten largest clones hold about 23%. Sample: PBMCs, taken at disease progression, from a patient treated with ibrutinib. These receptors were obtained from a human donor with chronic lymphocytic leukemia.

The chain is built from TRBV19 and TRBJ2-4, with D uncertain. The CDR3 totals 14 residues. Trimming removed 3 bases from V and 3 bases from J, with 9 bases in between. Germline CDR1 reads LNHDA; CDR2 reads SQIVND (reference sequence). The DNA for the CDR3 is TGTGCCAGTAGTATCTGGACGGGCAAAAACATTCAGTACTTC. Translated: CASSIWTGKNIQYF.

The chain couples TRBV6-5 to TRBJ2-7, with D tentatively TRBD1 (5 bases). CDR1 is MNHEY and CDR2 is SVGAGI in the germline V gene. The ends were cut back, 0 bases at V and 4 bases at J, with 13 bases in the middle. This CDR3 is built from 15 residues. The CDR3: CASSYSAGLGYEQYF. The CDR3 DNA reads as TGTGCCAGCAGTTACTCCGCAGGGTTGGGGTACGAGCAGTACTTC.

The chain combines TRBV6-1 with TRBJ1-5, with D possibly TRBD1 on 6 matching bases. The length of the CDR3 is 17 residues. Trimming shortened V by 0 bases and J by 2 bases, and 14 bases separated the two germline ends. Per germline, CDR1 MNHNS and CDR2 SASEGT. In DNA, the CDR3 is TGTGCCAGCAGTGAAGCCGGGGGCAAGAAGGGCAATCAGCCCCAGCATTTT. Encoded protein: CASSEAGGKKGNQPQHF.

CDR3 nucleotides: TGTGCCAGCAGTGTCGAGCGGGGGATCGATGAGCAGTTCTTC. Protein product: CASSVERGIDEQFF. This chain joins TRBV2 and TRBJ2-1; 8 bases fit TRBD2. Per the germline V gene, CDR1 is SNHLY and CDR2 is FYNNEI. V lost 4 bases and J lost 8; bases outside the gene matches: 7. The CDR3 consists of 14 residues.

The rearrangement links TRBV18 to TRBJ2-3, with TRBD1 as a possible D gene (6 bases). CDR3 length: 13 residues. Per germline, CDR1 KGHSH and CDR2 LQKENI. V was cut by 1 base and J by 5 bases, with 7 bases left in between. The CDR3 nucleotides are TGTGCCAGCTCACCACAGGGGGAAGATACGCAGTATTTT. The encoded protein is CASSPQGEDTQYF.

The sample holds one count of this clone. An end of the junction does not agree with germline; a read error may underlie this. The rearrangement joins TRBV5-1 to TRBJ2-7; the match to TRBD2 covers 10 bases. Germline loops: CDR1 SGHRS, CDR2 YFSETQ. There are 16 residues in the CDR3. This chain's CDR3 is CASSPGPSGSLYERNF. CDR3 nucleotide sequence: TGCGCCAGCAGCCCAGGACCTAGCGGGAGCTTGTACGAGCGGAACTTC.

The chain couples TRBV27 to TRBJ1-1; no clear D. CDR1 and CDR2 from the germline V gene are MNHEY and SMNVEV (reference sequence). This CDR3 is 14 amino acids long. V lost 7 bases and J lost 0, with 12 bases in between. The CDR3 nucleotides are TGTGCCAGCAATCCTACGGCCATGAACACTGAAGCTTTCTTT. This encodes CASNPTAMNTEAFF.

In its sample, this clone is medium-sized. The chain recombines TRBV7-8 with TRBJ2-7, with 10 bases lining up with TRBD2. The CDR3 has 14 amino acids. After removal of 5 bases from V and 5 bases from J, the junction contained 6 bases not matched to a gene. The V gene's germline CDR1 is SGHVS and CDR2 FQNEAQ. CDR3 nucleotides: TGTGCCAGCAGCAAAGCGGGAGGGCCCGACGAGCAGTACTTC. Its protein is CASSKAGGPDEQYF.

The rearrangement links TRBV30 to TRBJ1-4; D not certain. The germline V and J ends were trimmed by 2 bases and 8 bases, with 18 bases remaining between them. Germline CDR1 reads GTSNPN; CDR2 reads SVGIG (reference sequence). The CDR3 loop spans 15 amino acids. The CDR3 coding sequence is TGTGCCTGGAGTATCCCGGTGAGGGATGGGGAAAAACTGTTTTTT. It is translated as CAWSIPVRDGEKLFF.

The count of this clone is one. The J gene is TRBJ2-7, the V gene TRBV5-4, with 8 bases identical to TRBD1. In germline, CDR1 is SGHNT, CDR2 YYREEE (reference sequence). This CDR3 spans 15 amino acids. V lost 2 bases to trimming and J lost 0 bases; unmatched junction nucleotides: 4. The CDR3 loop is CASSFQGAPSYEQYF. The CDR3, as DNA: TGTGCCAGCAGCTTCCAGGGGGCCCCCTCCTACGAGCAGTACTTC.

This chain links TRBV4-1 with TRBJ2-3; 12 nucleotides agree with TRBD2. The ends lost 2 bases at V and 0 bases at J; junction bases unmatched: 9. This CDR3 spans 19 amino acids. Germline V gives CDR1 MGHRA, CDR2 YSYEKL. This chain's CDR3 is CASSQSSGRARWSTDTQYF. The CDR3 DNA sequence: TGCGCCAGCAGCCAATCTAGCGGGAGGGCTAGGTGGAGCACAGATACGCAGTATTTT.

The V and J genes are TRBV6-6 and TRBJ1-1, with unresolved D. V lost 3 bases and J lost 1, with 6 bases in between. CDR3 length: 13 amino acids. In germline, CDR1 is MNHNY, CDR2 SVGAGI (reference sequence). CDR3 bases: TGTGCCAGCAGTTATGGTTCGAACACTGAAGCTTTCTTT. Translation: CASSYGSNTEAFF.

This chain links TRBV20-1 with TRBJ2-7; D is possibly TRBD1 (5 bases). V gave up 4 bases and J gave up 7 bases, with 11 bases separating them. Germline assignment: CDR1 DFQATT and CDR2 SNEGSKA (reference sequence). This CDR3 is built from 11 residues. This CDR3 reads CSATPGLEQYF. DNA of the CDR3: TGCAGTGCTACCCCAGGGCTAGAGCAGTACTTC.

For this clone: A much larger clone sits a single nucleotide away, making a read error possible. The chain uses TRBV7-6 and TRBJ2-7; 7 bases line up with TRBD1. The CDR3 sequence is 14 residues long. Germline V CDR1 and CDR2: SGHVS, FNYEAQ. V lost 6 bases and J lost 5; bases outside the gene matches: 10. The CDR3 DNA reads TGTGCCAGCAGTACGGGAAAGGGGGCGGACGAGCAGTACTTC. This sequence encodes CASSTGKGADEQYF.